This T cell receptor (beta chain) was obtained from a study of blood T cell repertoires in COVID-19. Study in general: T cells, B-cell-depleted T cells, or PBMCs provided the cDNA or gDNA that served as material.

The V gene lost 5 bases and the J gene lost 2 bases, with 6 bases spanning the gap. Per germline, CDR1 LNHDA and CDR2 SQIVND (reference sequence). The CDR3 length is 12 residues. Seattle participants joined during active infection and were tracked over time. TCRdb keeps only in-frame clones here, not all; method: immunoSEQ multiplex PCR. The sample lists roughly 50,000 clones, 65% to 90% occurring once. This clone was observed a few times. The chain recombines TRBV19 with TRBJ1-2; D gene unclear. Sequencing was carried out using peripheral blood. The sequence was obtained from a woman of 80 years or more with COVID-19, enrolled during active disease. The CDR3 region has the DNA TGTGCCAGTAGTGAGAGGAACTATGGCTACACCTTC. Its translation is CASSERNYGYTF.